This T cell receptor beta chain was sequenced in a study of cytomegalovirus exposure and HLA in healthy donors. Turning to the study itself: Tens of millions of unique TCR sequences came from HLA-typed donors in an early release.

Primers included in the PCR were 60 Vbeta and 13 Jbeta primers. Clones were read by immunoSEQ multiplex PCR, and TCRdb kept only the in-frame ones, dropping some. The table has roughly 200,000 clones, just over 75% seen once. Study-wide findings and caveats: V- and J-gene trimming in TCR beta was tied to a missense DCLRE1C variant by an analysis performed later.

V dropped 9 bases and J dropped 7 bases, with 19 bases sitting between them. The germline V gene has CDR1 SGHNT and CDR2 YYREEE (reference sequence). There are 14 residues in the CDR3. This clone was seen only once. Its specificity is not known. The chain carries TRBV5-4 and TRBJ1-4; maybe TRBD1 (5 bases). The sequenced material came from PBMCs. The TCR comes from a woman in her fifties or sixties in good health and CMV-seropositive. The DNA for the CDR3 is TGTGCCACCTCCAACCCCCGACAGTTTGAAAAACTGTTTTTT. Its protein is CATSNPRQFEKLFF.